This entry concerns a single T cell receptor (beta chain). The sample belongs to a study of monozygotic twins with inflammatory bowel disease. In germline, CDR1 is DFQATT, CDR2 SNEGSKA (reference sequence). This CDR3 spans 16 amino acids. TCRdb processed the 5' RACE reads again and assigns one entry to each CDR3 protein, with no DNA. The sample has 440,000 or so distinct CDR3 sequences. The receptor was derived from a human donor with ulcerative colitis or Crohn's disease, or a healthy co-twin of an affected twin (not recorded which). Sequencing was performed on blood. The chain links TRBV20-1 to TRBJ1-2. CDR3 residues: CSATVSKPEKGYGYTF.